A single sample is the source of the 30 T cell receptor beta chains below, sequenced in a study of Graves' ophthalmopathy and Graves' hyperthyroidism (dated by TCRdb to the late 2010s). The reads were generated on an Illumina HiSeq 2000. For repertoire sequencing, TCR beta CDR3 regions were amplified from RNA transcripts. HTBI primers and the Qiagen OneStep RT-PCR kit were used in a first-round RT-PCR, which was followed by a second-round multiplex PCR, size selection and purification. TCRdb reran the public reads through fastp at Q25 and MiXCR, keeping productive beta chains. For every CDR3 protein sequence, its rows merge into one entry that carries the most common genes and DNA. The sample table shows 450,000 to 600,000 distinct CDR3 sequences, and about 40% are seen once. Around 4.6% of the sample belongs to the ten largest clones. Sequences were obtained from peripheral blood or thyroid tissue (not recorded which). These TCRs come from an adult man with Graves' hyperthyroidism.

This rearrangement joins TRBV14 to TRBJ1-5, with D tentatively TRBD1 (6 bases). V lost 4 bases and J 4 bases, leaving 23 bases between the germline ends. The CDR3 consists of 18 residues. Looked up from germline, CDR1 is SGHDN and CDR2 is FVKESK. The CDR3 nucleotides are TGTGCCAGCAGCCGTGAGGGATTGGACAGAGGTCAAAATCAGCCCCAGCATTTT. It yields the protein CASSREGLDRGQNQPQHF.

In this sample, this clonotype turned up many times. The chain joins TRBV25-1 to TRBJ2-7, with D hard to call. Germline V gives CDR1 MGHDK, CDR2 SYGVNS. The V end was cut by 2 bases, the J end by 7 bases, with 9 bases between. The CDR3 length is 12 residues. CDR3 residues: CASSEVGGEQYF. The CDR3 coding sequence is TGTGCCAGCAGTGAAGTAGGCGGTGAGCAGTACTTC.

This sequence joins TRBV9 and TRBJ1-2; perhaps TRBD1 as D (6 bases). The CDR3 is 14 residues long. Germline V gives CDR1 SGDLS, CDR2 YYNGEE. V was pared by 3 bases and J by 9 bases, with 18 bases between. The chain's CDR3 is CASSATGRVSRYTF. The DNA of the CDR3 is TGTGCCAGCAGCGCGACAGGTCGGGTCAGTCGCTACACCTTC.

This chain uses TRBV7-9 with TRBJ2-3; the D gene could be TRBD1 or TRBD2 (5 bases each). The CDR3 is 15 residues long. V was clipped by 5 bases and J by 2 bases, with 14 bases between them. The germline V gene encodes CDR1 SEHNR and CDR2 FQNEAQ (reference sequence). The chain's CDR3 is CASSPGRSPTDTQYF. The CDR3 bases are TGTGCCAGCAGCCCGGGACGGTCACCCACAGATACGCAGTATTTT.

This clonotype was found many times. The CDR3 nucleotides are TGCGCCAGCAGCTTGGAGGGGCAGTCCAATCAGCCCCAGCATTTT. It encodes CASSLEGQSNQPQHF. The chain has TRBV5-1 and TRBJ1-5, with D tentatively TRBD1 (5 bases). The V end lost 0 bases, the J end lost 3 bases, and 10 bases lay between the germline ends. There are 15 residues in the CDR3. CDR1 and CDR2 from the germline V gene are SGHRS and YFSETQ.

This clonotype was detected many times. The CDR3 DNA reads as TGTGCCAGCAGCGTGGACAGGGGCCAAGGGCCCCTCCACTTT. It specifies CASSVDRGQGPLHF. V and J are TRBV2 and TRBJ1-6; 9 bases fit TRBD1. The length of the CDR3 is 14 residues. Germline V gene sequence: CDR1 SNHLY, CDR2 FYNNEI. V lost 6 bases and J lost 13; bases outside the gene matches: 10.

This clonotype was seen repeatedly, ten times or more. This rearrangement joins TRBV11-3 to TRBJ1-2; perhaps TRBD1 as D (6 bases). V was shortened by 2 bases and J by 6 bases, with 13 bases between the two germline ends. This CDR3 is 14 amino acids long. Per germline, CDR1 SGHNT and CDR2 YENEEA. CDR3 coding DNA: TGTGCCAGCAGCTTAAGGCAGGGGAGACATGGCTACACCTTC. Amino acids: CASSLRQGRHGYTF.

The chain has TRBV20-1 and TRBJ2-1; 11 bases align to TRBD2. This CDR3 comprises 13 residues. Germline V CDR1 and CDR2: DFQATT, SNEGSKA (reference sequence). Unmatched junction bases numbered 8, after V lost 6 bases and J lost 10 bases. Here the CDR3 reads CSARLAGTYEQFF. The CDR3, as DNA: TGCAGTGCGAGACTAGCGGGGACTTACGAGCAGTTCTTC.

This clonotype was counted many times. The V call is TRBV10-3, the J call TRBJ1-2; 9 bases match TRBD1. Germline values: CDR1 ENHRY, CDR2 SYGVKD. The CDR3 sequence is 14 residues long. V lost 7 bases, J lost 0 bases, and 3 bases stayed unmatched. DNA of the CDR3: TGTGCCATCAAGGGACAGGGCACTAACTATGGCTACACCTTC. It codes for CAIKGQGTNYGYTF.

The chain joins TRBV7-4 to TRBJ2-7, with 7 positions matching TRBD2. V shed 2 bases and J 9 bases; nucleotides not matched to a gene: 10. Per germline, CDR1 SGHVT and CDR2 SQSDAQ. This CDR3 comprises 14 residues. This CDR3 is CASSLSGTTDTQYF. The CDR3 nucleotides are TGTGCCAGCAGCTTAAGCGGGACTACAGATACGCAGTACTTC. The full variable domain, in which reference TRBV7-4 and TRBJ2-7 provide the parts outside the CDR3, is GAGVSQSPRYKVAKRGRDVALRCDSISGHVTLYWYRQTLGQGSEVLTYSQSDAQRDKSGRPSGRFSAERPERSVSTLKIQRTEQGDSAVYLCASSLSGTTDTQYFGPGTRLTVT.

In this sample, this clonotype turned up many times. The V and J genes are TRBV9 and TRBJ1-1, with TRBD1 as a possible D gene (6 bases). V was cut by 7 bases and J by 0 bases, with 16 bases left in between. The CDR3 loop spans 15 amino acids. Germline loops: CDR1 SGDLS, CDR2 YYNGEE. CDR3 protein: CASSPRGLLNTEAFF. DNA for the CDR3: TGTGCCAGCTCCCCGCGGGGGCTGCTGAACACTGAAGCTTTCTTT.

The genes are TRBV19 and TRBJ2-2; TRBD2 matches 8 bases. The CDR3 is 16 amino acids. Germline V CDR1 and CDR2: LNHDA, SQIVND (reference sequence). The CDR3 nucleotides are TGTAGTAAACCCGCCCATAGCGGGAATGCGGGCGGGGAGCTGTTTTTT. This codes for CSKPAHSGNAGGELFF.

At least ten counts were recorded for this clonotype. The V and J genes are TRBV5-1 and TRBJ1-1, with 8 bases lining up with TRBD1. CDR3 length equals 16 residues. With 2 bases clipped from V and 1 base from J, the junction kept 7 bases outside the gene matches. The germline gives CDR1 SGHRS, CDR2 YFSETQ. The DNA of the CDR3 is TGCGCCAGCAGCTTTAACGGACAGGGAGGGAACACTGAAGCTTTCTTT. It specifies CASSFNGQGGNTEAFF.

Regarding this clonotype: Mismatch with germline at one junction end may stem from a read error. The chain uses TRBV29-1 and TRBJ2-3, with D maybe TRBD1 (8 bases). The CDR3 is made up of 13 amino acids. From germline, CDR1 is SQVTM and CDR2 ANQGSEA. DNA of the CDR3: TGCAACGTGGACAGGGAGGGCCCAGATACGCAATATTTT. The encoded protein is CNVDREGPDTQYF.

This clonotype was seen a handful of times. V usage is TRBV6-1 and J usage is TRBJ2-7; weak D call: TRBD2 (5 bases). CDR1 and CDR2 from the germline V gene are MNHNS and SASEGT. Trimming left V 0 bases short and J 6 bases short, with 15 bases between. This CDR3 comprises 15 residues. The CDR3: CASSEAPRGPLEQYF. The CDR3 bases are TGTGCCAGCAGTGAAGCGCCGAGAGGGCCTCTCGAGCAGTACTTC.

Notes on this clonotype: The CDR3 does not close with the conserved phenylalanine or tryptophan, likely indicating a read error. The genes are TRBV5-1 and TRBJ2-7; D remains unclear. From germline, CDR1 is SGHRS and CDR2 YFSETQ. The CDR3 is 14 residues long. V dropped 0 bases and J dropped 0 bases, with 7 bases sitting between them. CDR3 sequence (DNA): TGCGCCAGCAGCTTGGCCGCCAGCTCCTACGAGCAGTACCTC. Protein: CASSLAASSYEQYL.

This clonotype showed up just once. The chain links TRBV13 to TRBJ2-3, with TRBD2 matching 10 bases. With V trimmed by 5 bases and J by 3 bases, 14 bases remained unmatched. There are 18 residues in the CDR3. Germline values: CDR1 PRHDT, CDR2 FYEKMQ (reference sequence). CDR3 amino acids: CASSQGLPGLARTDTQYF. The CDR3 DNA sequence: TGTGCCAGCAGCCAAGGATTACCGGGACTAGCGAGAACAGATACGCAGTATTTT.

This clonotype appeared a few times. This chain joins TRBV27 and TRBJ2-7, with 8 bases that match TRBD1. Germline CDR1 and CDR2: MNHEY and SMNVEV (reference sequence). The CDR3 sequence is 14 residues long. With V trimmed by 3 bases and J by 6 bases, 7 bases remained unmatched. This CDR3 is CASSLTGAGGEQYF. CDR3 nucleotide sequence: TGTGCCAGCAGTTTGACAGGGGCAGGAGGCGAGCAGTACTTC.

This clonotype has more than one count but fewer than ten. This chain links TRBV2 with TRBJ1-1; D gene uncertain. Per germline, CDR1 SNHLY and CDR2 FYNNEI. Deletions cut 5 bases from V and 0 bases from J, with 22 bases between. The CDR3 is 18 amino acids. This CDR3 is CASSLRGRPNRLNTEAFF. CDR3 nucleotides: TGTGCCAGCAGTTTACGGGGAAGACCCAACCGCCTGAACACTGAAGCTTTCTTT.

V is TRBV5-1 and J is TRBJ2-7, with TRBD1 matching 7 bases. The V segment lost 4 bases and the J segment 3 bases; nucleotides outside the gene matches: 7. This CDR3 spans 14 amino acids. Germline CDR1 reads SGHRS; CDR2 reads YFSETQ. The CDR3 nucleotides are TGCGCCAGCAGCGAACGACAGGGAAACTACGAGCAGTACTTC. It specifies CASSERQGNYEQYF.

The chain carries TRBV24-1 and TRBJ1-5; tentatively, D is TRBD1 (5 bases). CDR1 and CDR2 (germline): KGHDR, SFDVKD. CDR3 length equals 19 residues. Trimming cost V 3 bases and J 7 bases, with 27 bases left between them. CDR3 bases: TGTGCCACCAGTGATACTAGATGCGACCTGACAGTTGGAGGGCAGCCCCAGCATTTT. Translation gives CATSDTRCDLTVGGQPQHF.

In its sample, this clonotype was seen many times. The chain is built from TRBV20-1 and TRBJ1-5; 9 nucleotides line up with TRBD1. The CDR3 has 14 amino acids. J was trimmed by 4 bases and V by 2 bases; bases with no gene match: 3. Germline V CDR1 and CDR2: DFQATT, SNEGSKA (reference sequence). The CDR3 reads CSARPGQGNQPQHF. CDR3 bases: TGCAGTGCTAGACCCGGACAGGGGAATCAGCCCCAGCATTTT.

This clonotype was seen at least ten times. The gene calls are TRBV4-1 and TRBJ2-5; the match to TRBD2 covers 16 bases. Germline CDR1 MGHRA, CDR2 YSYEKL. V shed 0 bases, J shed 2 bases, and the junction held 12 bases outside the gene matches. The CDR3 has 21 amino acids. The chain's CDR3 is CASSQELPGLAGGIEQETQYF. DNA of the CDR3: TGCGCCAGCAGCCAAGAATTACCGGGACTAGCGGGGGGGATCGAGCAAGAGACCCAGTACTTC.

On this clonotype itself: In this CDR3 the conserved last residue, phenylalanine or tryptophan, is missing, so a read error is likely. The CDR3 DNA reads as TGCAGCGTTGAAGGAATAGGCACTAGCGGGAGTAACGGGGACAATGAGCAGTTCCTC. Translation gives CSVEGIGTSGSNGDNEQFL. The chain carries TRBV29-1 and TRBJ2-1; TRBD2 matches at 11 bases. The germline V gene has CDR1 SQVTM and CDR2 ANQGSEA. Trimming at V came to 1 base and at J to 5 bases, leaving 16 bases not matched to a gene. This CDR3 has 19 amino acids.

This clonotype was seen repeatedly, ten times or more. V is TRBV10-3 and J is TRBJ2-2; 8 bases match TRBD2. Per the germline V gene, CDR1 is ENHRY and CDR2 is SYGVKD. V lost 8 bases and J lost 5; bases outside the gene matches: 10. The CDR3 is 15 residues long. CDR3 protein: CAISVGGGRTGELFF. The CDR3 DNA reads as TGTGCCATCTCTGTCGGCGGGGGGCGGACCGGGGAGCTGTTTTTT.

The genes are TRBV7-3 and TRBJ2-5; TRBD1 might be the D (6 bases). The DNA end favors TRBJ2-1, so the J call may be wrong. Germline CDR1 SGHTA, CDR2 FQGTGA. The CDR3 consists of 13 residues. As DNA, the CDR3 is TGTGCCAGCAGCGTTACATACAGGGATGAGCAGTTCTTC. This sequence encodes CASSVTYRDEQFF.

This clonotype was found many times. This sequence joins TRBV7-6 and TRBJ1-2; 9 nucleotides match TRBD1. Germline V gives CDR1 SGHVS, CDR2 FNYEAQ. The CDR3 contains 17 residues. V trimming: 0 bases; J trimming: 7 bases; junction bases outside the gene matches: 12. CDR3 nucleotide sequence: TGTGCCAGCAGCTTAGCGGCACAGGGGGCGTCCCCCGGTGGCTACACCTTC. Translated: CASSLAAQGASPGGYTF.

This chain links TRBV12-3 or TRBV12-4 with TRBJ1-6; D gene unclear. The length of the CDR3 is 16 residues. V lost 2 bases and J lost 0, with 8 bases in between. This chain's CDR3 is CASSLSPSSYNSPLHF. CDR3 DNA: TGTGCCAGCAGTTTATCCCCGAGCTCCTATAATTCACCCCTCCACTTT.

This clonotype was counted ten times or more. The chain has TRBV7-9 and TRBJ2-5; 8 bases align to TRBD1. J was trimmed by 7 bases and V by 2 bases; bases with no gene match: 15. The CDR3 sequence is 17 residues long. From germline, CDR1 is SEHNR and CDR2 FQNEAQ (reference sequence). The chain's CDR3 is CASSLYAGTGRNGTQYF. CDR3 nucleotides: TGTGCCAGCAGCTTATATGCCGGGACAGGACGAAACGGGACCCAGTACTTC. The variable domain in full, with the rest retrieved from reference TRBV7-9 and TRBJ2-5, is DTGVSQNPRHKITKRGQNVTFRCDPISEHNRLYWYRQTLGQGPEFLTYFQNEAQLEKSRLLSDRFSAERPKGSFSTLEIQRTEQGDSAMYLCASSLYAGTGRNGTQYFGPGTRLLVL.

The chain couples TRBV2 to TRBJ1-6, with a weak D call TRBD1 (6 bases). V was clipped by 1 base and J by 10 bases, with 17 bases between them. Germline CDR1 and CDR2: SNHLY and FYNNEI. This CDR3 has 16 residues. As DNA, the CDR3 is TGTGCCAGCAGTGAAGGAGGGGGGGGGCCTTTATCACCCCTCCACTTT. Amino acid sequence: CASSEGGGGPLSPLHF.